The clone carrying this TCR beta chain was counted at least ten times. The sample originates from a study of molecular identifiers for immune sequencing clone quantification. Sorting captured naive CD8 T cells as CD8+CD4-CCR7+CD45RA+. Previously described methods and listed TCR primers produced bulk TCR libraries. A single record per CDR3 protein comes from TCRdb applying MiXCR to the PCR reads. The sample has 400,000 to 600,000 distinct CDR3 sequences; around 25% are singletons. Germline-derived CDR1 and CDR2 are SGHVS and FQNEAQ. J lost 3 bases, V lost 1 base, and 3 bases had no gene match. The CDR3 length is 15 residues.

The gene calls are TRBV7-8 and TRBJ2-1; TRBD1 matches 7 bases. This sequence originates from a human donor in good health. Some libraries in this study had Jurkat cell RNA spiked in. Sequenced sample: naive CD8+ T cells from blood, with Jurkat cell RNA spiked in. The subset was: FACS-sorted CD8+CD4-CCR7+CD45RA+ naive T cells. CDR3: CASSLDRGSYNEQFF. The CDR3 DNA reads TGTGCCAGCAGCTTAGACAGGGGAAGCTACAATGAGCAGTTCTTC.